The 19 T cell receptor beta chains reported below all come from one sample, sequenced in a study of cytomegalovirus exposure and HLA in healthy donors. The PCR made use of 60 Vbeta and 13 Jbeta primers. TCRdb's copy holds only in-frame clones and misses some; the assay was immunoSEQ multiplex PCR. This sample has more than 150,000 clones; approximately 81% occur once, and the top ten carry more than 2%. Sequencing was carried out using PBMCs. These receptors were collected from a woman under 30 in good health and CMV-seronegative.

J is TRBJ1-2 and V is TRBV20-1; no reliable D call. V was shortened by 3 bases and J by 6 bases, with 8 bases between the two germline ends. This CDR3 spans 11 amino acids. CDR1 and CDR2 from the germline V gene are DFQATT and SNEGSKA (reference sequence). CDR3 sequence: CSARPGNGYTF. DNA of the CDR3: TGCAGTGCTAGGCCGGGGAATGGCTACACCTTC.

The chain is built from TRBV27 and TRBJ2-1; 11 nucleotides align to TRBD2. The CDR3 consists of 15 residues. V was pared by 7 bases and J by 6 bases, with 8 bases of the junction left unmatched. CDR1 MNHEY and CDR2 SMNVEV come from the germline V gene (reference sequence). The CDR3 region is CASTSLLAGVNEQFF. For the CDR3, the DNA is TGTGCCAGCACCTCATTACTAGCGGGAGTCAATGAGCAGTTCTTC.

Here the CDR3 reads CASSLGSFFGNEQFF. CDR3 DNA sequence: TGTGCCAGCAGCTTAGGGAGTTTCTTCGGCAATGAGCAGTTCTTC. The V and J genes are TRBV11-3 and TRBJ2-1; D unresolved. The V gene's germline CDR1 is SGHNT and CDR2 YENEEA. The V gene lost 1 base and the J gene lost 6 bases, with 13 bases spanning the gap. CDR3 length: 15 residues.

V is TRBV2 and J is TRBJ2-2; 9 bases align to TRBD2. Germline-derived CDR1 and CDR2 are SNHLY and FYNNEI. After removal of 11 bases from V and 0 bases from J, the junction contained 7 bases not matched to a gene. The CDR3 spans 15 residues. The CDR3 nucleotides read TGTGCCGGCGGGGGGGGGACACCGAACACCGGGGAGCTGTTTTTT. Its protein product is CAGGGGTPNTGELFF.

V is TRBV12-5 and J is TRBJ2-1; the match to TRBD1 covers 8 bases. Germline V gives CDR1 LGHNT, CDR2 FRNRAP. J gave up 8 bases and V 1 base, and 10 bases lay outside the gene matches. The CDR3 runs to 16 residues. CDR3 sequence reads: CASGLGGQGPGHEQFF. CDR3 nucleotides: TGTGCTAGTGGTTTGGGCGGACAGGGCCCGGGGCATGAGCAGTTCTTC.

The gene calls are TRBV30 and TRBJ1-2; 8 bases are shared with TRBD1. With V trimmed by 2 bases and J by 7 bases, 6 bases remained unmatched. The CDR3 consists of 13 residues. Germline V CDR1 and CDR2: GTSNPN, SVGIG (reference sequence). Here the CDR3 DNA reads TGTGCCTGGAGTCTACAGACAGGGGTTGGCTACACCTTC. Protein product: CAWSLQTGVGYTF. Full variable domain (rest looked up from reference TRBV30 and TRBJ1-2): SQTIHQWPATLVQPVGSPLSLECTVEGTSNPNLYWYRQAAGRGLQLLFYSVGIGQISSEVPQNLSASRPQDRQFILSSKKLLLSDSGFYLCAWSLQTGVGYTFGSGTRLTVV.

The CDR3 sequence: CASSSGQVLSGELFF. In DNA form, the CDR3 reads TGTGCCAGCAGCTCCGGACAGGTCCTGAGCGGGGAGCTGTTTTTT. The rearrangement uses TRBV11-2 and TRBJ2-2, with 7 positions matching TRBD1. The germline V gene encodes CDR1 SGHAT and CDR2 FQNNGV. V was clipped by 4 bases and J by 7 bases; unmatched bases: 9. The length of the CDR3 is 15 residues.

The chain links TRBV19 to TRBJ1-2; a possible D gene is TRBD1 (6 bases). The CDR3 is 15 amino acids. Trimming cost V 7 bases and J 4 bases, with 19 bases left between them. Germline CDR1 reads LNHDA; CDR2 reads SQIVND (reference sequence). The CDR3 region is CASKADRISTYGYTF. CDR3 DNA sequence: TGTGCCAGTAAAGCCGACAGGATATCGACCTATGGCTACACCTTC. Supplemented by reference TRBV19 and TRBJ1-2, the full variable domain reads DGGITQSPKYLFRKEGQNVTLSCEQNLNHDAMYWYRQDPGQGLRLIYYSQIVNDFQKGDIAEGYSVSREKKESFPLTVTSAQKNPTAFYLCASKADRISTYGYTFGSGTRLTVV.

The chain recombines TRBV9 with TRBJ1-1, with TRBD1 matching 9 bases. Per germline, CDR1 SGDLS and CDR2 YYNGEE. V shed 4 bases and J 2 bases; nucleotides not matched to a gene: 3. This CDR3 contains 14 residues. CDR3 amino acids: CASSKQGANTEAFF. The CDR3 DNA sequence: TGTGCCAGCAGCAAACAGGGGGCAAACACTGAAGCTTTCTTT.

The V gene is TRBV18, the J gene TRBJ2-5; 7 positions agree with TRBD1. Unmatched junction bases numbered 5, after V lost 3 bases and J lost 1 base. In germline, CDR1 is KGHSH, CDR2 LQKENI. This CDR3 has 15 amino acids. DNA of the CDR3: TGTGCCAGCTCACCCCGACAGGGCCCCCAAGAGACCCAGTACTTC. Translated, it gives CASSPRQGPQETQYF.

This chain connects TRBV7-9 to TRBJ1-6; D is unresolved. Trimming cost V 0 bases and J 10 bases, with 13 bases left between them. The CDR3 has 15 amino acids. In germline, CDR1 is SEHNR, CDR2 FQNEAQ (reference sequence). CDR3 sequence (DNA): TGTGCCAGCAGCTTAGCCGGCACGGTCGGGTCACCCCTCCACTTT. Translating gives CASSLAGTVGSPLHF.

The chain carries TRBV11-2 and TRBJ2-7; D is unresolved. Germline-derived CDR1 and CDR2 are SGHAT and FQNNGV. This CDR3 is built from 12 residues. Trimming pared 5 bases from V and 3 bases from J, leaving 8 bases between. The DNA of the CDR3 is TGTGCCAGCAGCCTGCAGTACTACGAGCAGTACTTC. This gives the protein CASSLQYYEQYF.

The chain recombines TRBV19 with TRBJ1-1, with 7 bases aligning to TRBD1. Germline V gene sequence: CDR1 LNHDA, CDR2 SQIVND (reference sequence). The CDR3 extends over 15 amino acids. J lost 0 bases, V lost 3 bases, and 4 bases had no gene match. CDR3 nucleotide sequence: TGTGCCAGTAGTATGGGGACAGTGATGAACACTGAAGCTTTCTTT. This codes for CASSMGTVMNTEAFF.

The V gene is TRBV9, the J gene TRBJ2-5, with D possibly matching TRBD1 (5 bases). Germline V lookup: CDR1 SGDLS, CDR2 YYNGEE. This CDR3 comprises 14 residues. V gave up 4 bases and J gave up 5 bases, with 15 bases separating them. CDR3: CASSSRIGAETQYF. CDR3 nucleotide sequence: TGTGCCAGCAGCTCTAGAATTGGGGCGGAGACCCAGTACTTC. Full variable domain (rest looked up from reference TRBV9 and TRBJ2-5): DSGVTQTPKHLITATGQRVTLRCSPRSGDLSVYWYQQSLDQGLQFLIQYYNGEERAKGNILERFSAQQFPDLHSELNLSSLELGDSALYFCASSSRIGAETQYFGPGTRLLVL.

This chain joins TRBV6-5 and TRBJ1-1, with D unclear. Germline CDR1 reads MNHEY; CDR2 reads SVGAGI. V lost 7 bases and J lost 8, with 14 bases in between. This CDR3 has 12 residues. The CDR3 spells CASTRRSGEAFF. Here the CDR3 DNA reads TGTGCCAGCACCCGCCGGTCCGGGGAAGCTTTCTTT.

A few counts support this clone. This chain links TRBV11-3 with TRBJ1-5; D is ambiguous. Germline assignment: CDR1 SGHNT and CDR2 YENEEA. This CDR3 comprises 14 residues. V lost 7 bases, J lost 0 bases, and 10 bases lay in between. The CDR3 DNA follows: TGTGCCAGCAACCTACGGGTTAGCAATCAGCCCCAGCATTTT. It encodes CASNLRVSNQPQHF. Full variable domain (outside the CDR3, taken from reference TRBV11-3 and TRBJ1-5): EAGVVQSPRYKIIEKKQPVAFWCNPISGHNTLYWYLQNLGQGPELLIRYENEEAVDDSQLPKDRFSAERLKGVDSTLKIQPAELGDSAVYLCASNLRVSNQPQHFGDGTRLSIL.

The chain carries TRBV6-1 and TRBJ2-7, with 11 bases lining up with TRBD1. Germline V gene data show CDR1 as MNHNS and CDR2 as SASEGT. The ends lost 8 bases at V and 2 bases at J; junction bases unmatched: 5. The CDR3 runs 14 residues. The CDR3: CASQDRGQTYEQYF. CDR3 in DNA: TGTGCCAGCCAGGACAGGGGGCAAACCTACGAGCAGTACTTC.

This clone was detected only a few times. This rearrangement joins TRBV7-9 to TRBJ2-1; 8 bases agree with TRBD1. CDR1 SEHNR and CDR2 FQNEAQ come from the germline V gene (reference sequence). The CDR3 is made up of 14 amino acids. With V trimmed by 8 bases and J by 6 bases, 9 bases remained unmatched. The CDR3: CASPDRGGSNEQFF. The CDR3 nucleotides read TGTGCCAGCCCCGACAGGGGAGGTTCCAATGAGCAGTTCTTC.

The chain carries TRBV28 and TRBJ2-3; D not resolved. CDR3 length equals 14 residues. V lost 2 bases to trimming and J lost 2 bases, with 8 bases between them. Germline values: CDR1 MDHEN, CDR2 SYDVKM. The chain's CDR3 is CASSLPEFTDTQYF. Here the CDR3 DNA reads TGTGCCAGCAGTTTACCGGAGTTCACAGATACGCAGTATTTT.